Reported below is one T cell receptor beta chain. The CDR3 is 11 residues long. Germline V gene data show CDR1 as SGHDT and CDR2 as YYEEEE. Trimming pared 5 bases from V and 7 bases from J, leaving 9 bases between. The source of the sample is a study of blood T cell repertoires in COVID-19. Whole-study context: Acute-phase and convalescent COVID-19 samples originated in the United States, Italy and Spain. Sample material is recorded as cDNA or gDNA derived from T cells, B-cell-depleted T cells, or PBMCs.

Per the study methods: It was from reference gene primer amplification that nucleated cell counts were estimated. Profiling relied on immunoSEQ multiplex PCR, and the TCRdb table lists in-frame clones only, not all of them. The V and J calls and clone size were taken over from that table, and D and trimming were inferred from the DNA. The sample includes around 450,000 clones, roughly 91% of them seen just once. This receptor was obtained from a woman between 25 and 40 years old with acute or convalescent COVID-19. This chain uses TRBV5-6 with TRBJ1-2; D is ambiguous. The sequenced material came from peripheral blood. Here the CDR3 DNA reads TGTGCCAGCAGTCGGGCGGGTGGCTACACCTTC. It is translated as CASSRAGGYTF.